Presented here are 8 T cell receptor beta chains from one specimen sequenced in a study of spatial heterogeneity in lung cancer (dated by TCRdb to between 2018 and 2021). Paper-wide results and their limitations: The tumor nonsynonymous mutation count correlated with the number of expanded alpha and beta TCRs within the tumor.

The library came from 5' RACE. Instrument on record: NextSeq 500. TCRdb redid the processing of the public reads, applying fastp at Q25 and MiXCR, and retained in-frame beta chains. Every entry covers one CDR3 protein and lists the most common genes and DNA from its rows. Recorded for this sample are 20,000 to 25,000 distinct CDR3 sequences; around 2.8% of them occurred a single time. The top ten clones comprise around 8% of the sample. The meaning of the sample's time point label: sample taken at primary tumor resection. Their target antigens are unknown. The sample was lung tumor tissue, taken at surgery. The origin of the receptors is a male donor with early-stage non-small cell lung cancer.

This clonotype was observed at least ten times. This CDR3 is CASSPTAGNTEAFF. CDR3 nucleotides: TGTGCCAGCTCACCGACAGCAGGGAACACTGAAGCTTTCTTT. This rearrangement joins TRBV18 to TRBJ1-1, with D perhaps TRBD1 (5 bases). This CDR3 comprises 14 residues. Germline values: CDR1 KGHSH, CDR2 LQKENI. Trimming took 3 bases from V and 1 from J, leaving 9 bases between them.

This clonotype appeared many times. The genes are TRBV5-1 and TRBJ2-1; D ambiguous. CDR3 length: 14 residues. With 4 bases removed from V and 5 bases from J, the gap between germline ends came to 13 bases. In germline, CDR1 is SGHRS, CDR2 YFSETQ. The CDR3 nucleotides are TGCGCCAGCAGCCCTGGCCTAGACCACAATGAGCAGTTCTTC. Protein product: CASSPGLDHNEQFF.

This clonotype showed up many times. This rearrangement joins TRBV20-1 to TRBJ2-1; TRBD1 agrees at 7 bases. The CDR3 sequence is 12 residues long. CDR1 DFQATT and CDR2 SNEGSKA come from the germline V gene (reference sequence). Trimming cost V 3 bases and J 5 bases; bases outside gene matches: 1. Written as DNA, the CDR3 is TGCAGTGCTAGGGGACAGAACAATGAGCAGTTCTTC. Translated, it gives CSARGQNNEQFF.

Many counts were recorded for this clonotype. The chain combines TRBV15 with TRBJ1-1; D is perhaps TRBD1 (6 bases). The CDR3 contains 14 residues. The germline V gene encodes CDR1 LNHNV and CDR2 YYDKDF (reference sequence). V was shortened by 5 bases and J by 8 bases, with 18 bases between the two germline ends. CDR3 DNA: TGTGCCACCAGCCGCGCCGGGACACTAGCCGAAGCTTTCTTT. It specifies CATSRAGTLAEAFF.

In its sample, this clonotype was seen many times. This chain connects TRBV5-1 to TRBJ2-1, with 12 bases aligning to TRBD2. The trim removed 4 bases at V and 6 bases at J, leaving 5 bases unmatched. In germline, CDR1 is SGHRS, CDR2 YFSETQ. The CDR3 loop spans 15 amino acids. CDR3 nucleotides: TGCGCCAGCAGCCGGGTGACTAGCGGGAGCAATGAGCAGTTCTTC. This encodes CASSRVTSGSNEQFF.

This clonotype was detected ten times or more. CDR3 in amino acids: CASSLTNTDPNQPQHF. CDR3 DNA: TGCGCCAGCAGCCTCACTAACACGGATCCCAATCAGCCCCAGCATTTT. The V call is TRBV4-3, the J call TRBJ1-5; no reliable D call. The length of the CDR3 is 16 residues. Germline V gives CDR1 LGHNA, CDR2 YSLEER. Trimming took off 4 bases at V and 3 bases at J, with 16 bases between the two ends.

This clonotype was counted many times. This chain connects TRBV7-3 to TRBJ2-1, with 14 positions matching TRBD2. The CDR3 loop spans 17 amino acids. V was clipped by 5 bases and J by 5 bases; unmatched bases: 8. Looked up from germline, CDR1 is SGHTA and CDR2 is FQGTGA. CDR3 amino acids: CASSPRGLAGVDNEQFF. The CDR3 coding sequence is TGTGCCAGCAGCCCAAGGGGACTAGCGGGAGTCGACAATGAGCAGTTCTTC.

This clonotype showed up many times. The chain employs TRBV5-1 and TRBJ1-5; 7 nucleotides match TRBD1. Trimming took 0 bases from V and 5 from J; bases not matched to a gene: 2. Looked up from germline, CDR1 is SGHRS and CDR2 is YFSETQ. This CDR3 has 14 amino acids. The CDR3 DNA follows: TGCGCCAGCAGCTTGGAGACAGGGTATCAGCCCCAGCATTTT. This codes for CASSLETGYQPQHF.